The next 9 T cell receptor beta chains were all read from a single sample in a study of long-term antiretroviral therapy in people with HIV (dated by TCRdb to between 2021 and 2023). The immunoSEQ hsTCRB v3.0 assay was used at survey level resolution to sequence the TRB variable region. TCRdb took over this immuneACCESS table, retaining in-frame rearrangements with V and J assigned. Such tables are incomplete; in checked studies, under half of the missing clones stem from an unresolved V gene, and the remainder is unexplained. This sample holds fewer than 25,000 clones; around 84% were observed only once. The top ten clones comprise 3% to 3.5% of the sample. The material was unsorted PBMCs, obtained 1.9 years after starting antiretroviral therapy. The receptors were sampled from a woman aged 50 to 60 with HIV.

Concerning this clone itself: The sample has other DNA sequences that encode this CDR3 too. The chain combines TRBV30 with TRBJ2-7; 7 bases match TRBD2. With V trimmed by 3 bases and J by 0 bases, 5 bases remained unmatched. Germline CDR1 reads GTSNPN; CDR2 reads SVGIG (reference sequence). CDR3 length: 14 amino acids. The CDR3 region is CAWSPGGSSYEQYF. The CDR3 region has the DNA TGTGCCTGGAGCCCCGGGGGGAGCTCCTACGAGCAGTACTTC.

This clone was found once. This rearrangement joins TRBV4-3 to TRBJ2-3; maybe TRBD2 (6 bases). V was cut by 0 bases and J by 3 bases, with 13 bases left in between. This CDR3 has 16 residues. Germline CDR1 LGHNA, CDR2 YSLEER. CDR3 in amino acids: CASSQEGVRGTDTQYF. DNA for the CDR3: TGCGCCAGCAGCCAAGAGGGGGTGCGGGGAACAGATACGCAGTATTTT.

J is TRBJ2-3 and V is TRBV11-3; D gene unclear. The germline V gene has CDR1 SGHNT and CDR2 YENEEA. This CDR3 has 12 amino acids. The V and J ends lost 5 bases and 6 bases respectively, with 9 bases between them. The CDR3 nucleotides are TGTGCCAGCAGCCAGGTGGCTGATACGCAGTATTTT. Protein sequence: CASSQVADTQYF.

The chain recombines TRBV21-1 with TRBJ2-3; the D segment call TRBD1 is taken from the table without a DNA check. TRBV21-1 is a listed pseudogene. The CDR3 consists of 16 residues. CDR3: CASRRNRDREPDTQYF. The CDR3 region has the DNA TGTGCCAGCAGGCGGAACCGGGACAGGGAACCAGATACGCAGTATTTT.

This chain's CDR3 is CAWPGGMTYEQYF. CDR3 coding DNA: TGTGCCTGGCCCGGGGGGATGACCTACGAGCAGTACTTC. The rearrangement uses TRBV30 and TRBJ2-7, with 7 bases matching TRBD2. CDR1 is GTSNPN, CDR2 SVGIG, per germline (reference sequence). Unmatched junction bases numbered 6, after V lost 5 bases and J lost 2 bases. This CDR3 has 13 residues.

The J gene is TRBJ2-5, the V gene TRBV5-1; D is tentatively TRBD1 or TRBD2 (5 bases each). Germline V gene sequence: CDR1 SGHRS, CDR2 YFSETQ. This CDR3 comprises 14 residues. V gave up 1 base and J gave up 2 bases, with 9 bases separating them. For the CDR3, the DNA is TGCGCCAGCAGCTTGCGAGGGGATCAAGAGACCCAGTACTTC. It specifies CASSLRGDQETQYF.

The chain employs TRBV6-6 and TRBJ2-3; 11 bases map to TRBD2. Germline V lookup: CDR1 MNHNY, CDR2 SVGAGI (reference sequence). The CDR3 loop spans 16 amino acids. Trimming took 2 bases from V and 4 from J; bases not matched to a gene: 5. The DNA of the CDR3 is TGTGCCAGCAGTTACCTTAGCGGGGGGGAATCAGATACGCAGTATTTT. It translates to CASSYLSGGESDTQYF.

The chain links TRBV7-2 to TRBJ2-2; 13 positions agree with TRBD2. CDR1 and CDR2 from the germline V gene are SGHTA and FQGNSA. The CDR3 loop spans 18 amino acids. Germline trimming cut 5 bases from V and 3 bases from J; bases unmatched to any gene: 9. The CDR3 DNA sequence: TGTGCCAGCAGCCCTGTGGGACTAGCGGGGCGGTACACCGGGGAGCTGTTTTTT. Its translation: CASSPVGLAGRYTGELFF.

The CDR3 loop reads CASSYSVIGGNYGYTF. CDR3 DNA sequence: TGTGCCAGCAGTTACTCGGTCATCGGCGGTAACTATGGCTACACCTTC. This rearrangement joins TRBV6-5 to TRBJ1-2; unclear D gene. The V gene lost 0 bases and the J gene lost 1 base, with 12 bases spanning the gap. Germline CDR1 reads MNHEY; CDR2 reads SVGAGI. This CDR3 has 16 amino acids.